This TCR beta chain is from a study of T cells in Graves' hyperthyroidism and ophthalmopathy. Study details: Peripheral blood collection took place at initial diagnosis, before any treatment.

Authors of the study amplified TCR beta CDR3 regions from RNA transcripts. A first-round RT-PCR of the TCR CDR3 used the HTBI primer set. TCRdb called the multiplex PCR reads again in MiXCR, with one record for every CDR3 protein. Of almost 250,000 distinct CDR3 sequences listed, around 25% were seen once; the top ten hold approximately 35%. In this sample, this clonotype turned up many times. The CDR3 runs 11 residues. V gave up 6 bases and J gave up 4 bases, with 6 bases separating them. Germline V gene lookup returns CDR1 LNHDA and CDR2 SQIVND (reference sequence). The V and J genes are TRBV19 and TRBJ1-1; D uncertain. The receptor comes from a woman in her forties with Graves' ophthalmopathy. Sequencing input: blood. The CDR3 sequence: CASRSGTEAFF. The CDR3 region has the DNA TGTGCCAGTAGGTCAGGCACTGAAGCTTTCTTT.